The rows below give T cell receptor beta chains drawn from one sample of a study of radiation and T cells in renal cell carcinoma. Assay: immunoSEQ multiplex PCR; the TCRdb copy retains only in-frame clones and omits some. The repertoire holds about 130,000 clones, with 85% to 90% as singletons. This sample comprised blood, obtained from a patient whose treatment included radiotherapy and nephrectomy. Receptor source: a woman between 65 and 79 years old with renal cell carcinoma. Each CDR3 is given with its conserved first and last residue. D genes are given only for firm matches. Where a row states a size, it is once, few, many or the class of an expanded clone; other rows omit it.

cdr3_aa cdr3_nt clone_size j_call v_call cdr3_length d_call
CASSLGIAGGQETQYF TGTGCCAGCAGCTTGGGGATAGCGGGGGGCCAAGAGACCCAGTACTTC NA TRBJ2-5 TRBV5-5 16 TRBD2
CASGLAGSVSGANVLTF TGTGCCAGCGGACTAGCGGGGAGCGTTTCTGGGGCCAACGTCCTGACTTTC once TRBJ2-6 TRBV2 17 TRBD2
CASKKNRGDTGELFF TGTGCCAGTAAAAAGAATCGGGGGGACACCGGGGAGCTGTTTTTT NA TRBJ2-2 TRBV19 15 TRBD2
CASSSQVGTNEQFF TGTGCCAGCAGTTCCCAAGTGGGGACCAATGAGCAGTTCTTC NA TRBJ2-1 TRBV28 14 NA
CASSRTGESEKLFF TGCGCCAGCAGCAGAACAGGGGAGTCTGAAAAACTGTTTTTT NA TRBJ1-4 TRBV5-1 14 TRBD1
CASSSGLNTEAFF TGTGCCAGCAGTTCGGGACTGAACACTGAAGCTTTCTTT NA TRBJ1-1 TRBV5-5 13 NA
CASSESETQYF TGTGCCAGCAGTGAATCAGAGACCCAGTACTTC NA TRBJ2-5 TRBV25-1 11 NA
CASSDTGGKNSPLHF TGTGCCAGTAGTGATACAGGGGGGAAGAATTCACCCCTCCACTTT NA TRBJ1-6 TRBV19 15 TRBD1
CASSGQGRDYNEQFF TGTGCCAGCAGCGGACAGGGTAGGGACTACAATGAGCAGTTCTTC NA TRBJ2-1 TRBV9 15 TRBD1
CASSQDFRVYNSPLHF TGCGCCAGCAGCCAAGATTTCAGGGTTTATAATTCACCCCTCCACTTT NA TRBJ1-6 TRBV4-1 16 NA
CASSEGGRNDYTF TGTGCCAGCAGTGAGGGGGGACGGAATGACTACACCTTC NA TRBJ1-2 TRBV25-1 13 NA
CASSKQGADQPQHF TGTGCCAGCAGTAAACAGGGAGCAGATCAGCCCCAGCATTTT NA TRBJ1-5 TRBV6-1 14 NA
CASSLPLDRVATNEKLFF TGTGCCAGCAGTCTCCCCCTCGACAGAGTTGCAACTAATGAAAAACTGTTTTTT NA TRBJ1-4 TRBV28 18 NA
CASSVQPGQPNEKLFF TGCGCCAGCAGCGTACAACCGGGACAGCCCAATGAAAAACTGTTTTTT NA TRBJ1-4 TRBV5-1 16 TRBD1
CASSGGRGGYTF TGTGCCAGCAGCGGAGGACGTGGCGGCTACACCTTC NA TRBJ1-2 TRBV7-2 12 NA
CASSRDNMNTEAFF TGCGCCAGCAGCCGGGACAATATGAACACTGAAGCTTTCTTT NA TRBJ1-1 TRBV5-1 14 NA
CASSPPGGNYGYTF TGTGCCAGCAGCCCGCCGGGAGGGAACTATGGCTACACCTTC NA TRBJ1-2 TRBV7-2 14 NA
CASSLAAAANTGELFF TGTGCCAGCAGCTTGGCCGCCGCAGCTAACACCGGGGAGCTGTTTTTT NA TRBJ2-2 TRBV5-4 16 NA
CASSDPGKLAGLEDTQYF TGTGCCAGCAGTGACCCGGGGAAACTAGCGGGGTTGGAAGATACGCAGTATTTT once TRBJ2-3 TRBV6-4 18 TRBD2
CASSEDHWRTDTQYF TGTGCCAGCAGTGAAGACCACTGGCGCACAGATACGCAGTATTTT NA TRBJ2-3 TRBV2 15 NA
CASRGLIEQFF TGTGCCAGCAGGGGGCTTATTGAGCAGTTCTTC NA TRBJ2-1 TRBV6-1 11 NA
CASSYFGEETQYF TGTGCCAGCAGTTACTTCGGGGAGGAGACCCAGTACTTC NA TRBJ2-5 TRBV6-5 13 NA
CASRIGQGHTGELFF TGCGCCAGCAGGATAGGACAGGGGCACACCGGGGAGCTGTTTTTT NA TRBJ2-2 TRBV5-1 15 TRBD1
CASSQVKGGGTDTQYF TGCGCCAGCAGCCAAGTAAAAGGGGGTGGGACAGATACGCAGTATTTT NA TRBJ2-3 TRBV4-3 16 NA
CASSITSGGVYEQYF TGCGCCAGCAGCATAACTAGCGGGGGGGTCTACGAGCAGTACTTC NA TRBJ2-7 TRBV5-1 15 TRBD2
CASSSDSTHKNIQYF TGTGCCAGCTCAAGCGACAGCACCCACAAAAACATTCAGTACTTC NA TRBJ2-4 TRBV18 15 NA
CASSYSAYTYEQYF TGTGCCAGCAGTTACTCAGCCTATACCTACGAGCAGTACTTC NA TRBJ2-7 TRBV6-5 14 NA
CASSLALMTAQNIQYF TGTGCCAGCAGCTTAGCGCTAATGACAGCACAAAACATTCAGTACTTC NA TRBJ2-4 TRBV7-2 16 NA
CASSPRDRGRREQYF TGTGCCAGCAGCCCTCGGGACAGGGGGCGCCGGGAGCAGTACTTC NA TRBJ2-7 TRBV27 15 TRBD1
CASKVGDRVVNEQFF TGCGCCAGCAAAGTAGGTGACAGGGTCGTCAATGAGCAGTTCTTC NA TRBJ2-1 TRBV5-1 15 TRBD1
CASSLKLPRTGGSLYSNQPQHF TGTGCCAGCAGCCTTAAGTTGCCCCGGACAGGGGGCTCCTTATATAGCAATCAGCCCCAGCATTTT NA TRBJ1-5 TRBV14 22 TRBD1
CASSLGGYGYTF TGTGCCAGCAGTTTGGGAGGATATGGCTACACCTTC NA TRBJ1-2 TRBV28 12 NA
CASSPDRVHEQYF TGTGCCAGCAGCCCGGACAGGGTACACGAGCAGTACTTC NA TRBJ2-7 TRBV7-9 13 TRBD1
CASSSDGRKGATIYF TGCGCCAGCAGCTCCGACGGACGGAAAGGGGCCACCATATATTTT NA TRBJ1-3 TRBV5-1 15 NA
CASSLSGIYSNQPQHF TGTGCCAGCAGTTTATCAGGGATCTATAGCAATCAGCCCCAGCATTTT NA TRBJ1-5 TRBV28 16 NA
CSAEGGYTEAFF TGCAGCGCCGAGGGAGGGTACACTGAAGCTTTCTTT few TRBJ1-1 TRBV29-1 12 NA
CASSQVQGWNGELFF TGCGCCAGCAGCCAAGTCCAGGGGTGGAACGGGGAGCTGTTTTTT NA TRBJ2-2 TRBV4-1 15 NA
CASRGTGINEQYF TGTGCCAGCAGGGGGACAGGGATAAACGAGCAGTACTTC once TRBJ2-7 TRBV6-1 13 TRBD1
CASSSLGQGADEQYF TGTGCCAGCAGCTCCCTCGGACAGGGGGCGGACGAGCAGTACTTC once TRBJ2-7 TRBV7-2 15 TRBD1
CASSSGLAGGYEQFF TGTGCCAGCAGCTCGGGACTAGCGGGGGGCTATGAGCAGTTCTTC NA TRBJ2-1 TRBV11-2 15 TRBD2
CASSLDRGGQETQYF TGTGCCAGCAGCTTAGATCGGGGGGGCCAAGAGACCCAGTACTTC NA TRBJ2-5 TRBV7-2 15 TRBD2
CASSEAMGNTGELFF TGTGCCAGCAGTGAAGCAATGGGAAACACCGGGGAGCTGTTTTTT NA TRBJ2-2 TRBV2 15 NA
CAQGGDSGNTIYF TGTGCCCAGGGAGGGGACTCTGGAAACACCATATATTTT NA TRBJ1-3 TRBV30 13 NA
CASSLDNKNTGELFF TGTGCCAGCAGTTTGGACAACAAGAACACCGGGGAGCTGTTTTTT NA TRBJ2-2 TRBV27 15 NA
CASSRIAQGAPGQPQHF TGTGCCAGCAGTCGCATCGCACAGGGGGCCCCTGGTCAGCCCCAGCATTTT NA TRBJ1-5 TRBV28 17 TRBD1
CATSRGLRSSNQPQHF TGTGCCACCAGCAGGGGGTTGAGATCTAGCAATCAGCCCCAGCATTTT NA TRBJ1-5 TRBV15 16 NA
CASSDIAGGGDTQYF TGTGCCAGCAGTGACATAGCGGGGGGCGGAGATACGCAGTATTTT NA TRBJ2-3 TRBV25-1 15 TRBD2
CASSEGRGLYNSPLHF TGCGCCAGCAGTGAGGGCAGGGGCTTATATAATTCACCCCTCCACTTT few TRBJ1-6 TRBV10-1 16 NA
CASSLDTMNTEAFF TGTGCCAGCAGCTTGGACACCATGAACACTGAAGCTTTCTTT NA TRBJ1-1 TRBV5-4 14 NA
CASRTASYNSPLHF TGTGCCAGTAGGACAGCCTCCTATAATTCACCCCTCCACTTT NA TRBJ1-6 TRBV19 14 NA
CASSAQTVTGNTIYF TGCGCCAGCAGCGCCCAGACAGTAACTGGAAACACCATATATTTT NA TRBJ1-3 TRBV5-1 15 NA
CSAGGFYTF TGCAGTGCGGGGGGTTTCTACACCTTC NA TRBJ1-2 TRBV20-1 9 NA
CASSVGGVGEKLFF TGCGCCAGCAGCGTCGGAGGTGTTGGCGAAAAACTGTTTTTT NA TRBJ1-4 TRBV5-1 14 NA
CASSVVGGADGELFF TGTGCCAGCAGCGTGGTAGGGGGCGCGGACGGGGAGCTGTTTTTT NA TRBJ2-2 TRBV9 15 TRBD1
CASRTEPSDYGYTF TGTGCCAGCAGAACGGAACCCTCGGACTATGGCTACACCTTC NA TRBJ1-2 TRBV6-1 14 NA
CASRARSRLDGYTF TGTGCAAGTCGCGCAAGATCCCGGCTCGATGGCTACACCTTC NA TRBJ1-2 TRBV12-2 14 NA
CASSPGPGHESLHF TGTGCCAGCAGTCCCGGACCGGGACACGAATCCCTCCACTTT NA TRBJ1-6 TRBV6-5 14 NA